The clone carrying this T cell receptor (beta chain) was recorded a few times. Its matching antigen is unknown. Germline V gives CDR1 MRHNA, CDR2 SNTAGT. The ends lost 4 bases at V and 9 bases at J; junction bases unmatched: 12. This CDR3 is 15 amino acids long. Time point noted: time of PML onset. The method was immunoSEQ multiplex PCR; TCRdb's version includes in-frame clones alone and lacks a portion of them. The data hold about 30,000 clones, with more than 85% observed a single time. This record belongs to a study of multiple sclerosis patients with progressive multifocal leukoencephalopathy. Study observations and caveats: Most PML patients had lower entropy, suggesting less diverse TRB repertoires.

The material sequenced was PBMCs, taken from a patient treated with natalizumab. This TCR derives from a human donor with progressive multifocal leukoencephalopathy. The chain employs TRBV6-4 and TRBJ2-1; the match to TRBD2 covers 7 bases. CDR3 coding DNA: TGTGCCAGCAGTGGGTTTGCGGGAGCTGCCACTGAGCAGTTCTTC. It yields the protein CASSGFAGAATEQFF.